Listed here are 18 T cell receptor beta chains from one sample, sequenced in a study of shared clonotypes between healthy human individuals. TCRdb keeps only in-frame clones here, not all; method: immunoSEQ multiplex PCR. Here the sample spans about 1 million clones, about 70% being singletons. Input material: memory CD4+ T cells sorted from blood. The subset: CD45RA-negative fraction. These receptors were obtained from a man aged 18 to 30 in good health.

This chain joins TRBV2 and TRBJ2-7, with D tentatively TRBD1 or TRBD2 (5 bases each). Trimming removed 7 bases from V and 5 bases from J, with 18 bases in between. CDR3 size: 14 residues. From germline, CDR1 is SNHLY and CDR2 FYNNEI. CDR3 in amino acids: CASNYGALSHEQYF. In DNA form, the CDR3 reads TGTGCCAGCAATTACGGGGCCTTATCTCACGAGCAGTACTTC. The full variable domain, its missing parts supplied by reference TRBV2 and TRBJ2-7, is EPEVTQTPSHQVTQMGQEVILRCVPISNHLYFYWYRQILGQKVEFLVSFYNNEISEKSEIFDDQFSVERPDGSNFTLKIRSTKLEDSAMYFCASNYGALSHEQYFGPGTRLTVT.

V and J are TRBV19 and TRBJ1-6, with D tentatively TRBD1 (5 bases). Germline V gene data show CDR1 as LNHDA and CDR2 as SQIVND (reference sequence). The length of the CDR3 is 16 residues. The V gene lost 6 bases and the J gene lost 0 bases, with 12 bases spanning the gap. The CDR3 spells CASRDSALSYNSPLHF. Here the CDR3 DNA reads TGTGCCAGTAGAGACAGCGCGCTCTCCTATAATTCACCCCTCCACTTT.

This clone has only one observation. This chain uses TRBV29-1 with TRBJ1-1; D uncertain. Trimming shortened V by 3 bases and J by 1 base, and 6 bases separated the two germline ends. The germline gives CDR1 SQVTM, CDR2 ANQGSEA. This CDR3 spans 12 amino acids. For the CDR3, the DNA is TGCAGCGTTGAGATAACGAACACTGAAGCTTTCTTT. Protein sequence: CSVEITNTEAFF. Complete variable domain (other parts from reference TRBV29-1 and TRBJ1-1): SAVISQKPSRDICQRGTSLTIQCQVDSQVTMMFWYRQQPGQSLTLIATANQGSEATYESGFVIDKFPISRPNLTFSTLTVSNMSPEDSSIYLCSVEITNTEAFFGQGTRLTVV.

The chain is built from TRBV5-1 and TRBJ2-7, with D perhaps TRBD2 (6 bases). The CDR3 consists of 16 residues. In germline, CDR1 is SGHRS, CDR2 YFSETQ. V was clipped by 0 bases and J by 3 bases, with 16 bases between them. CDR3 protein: CASSLGGSWGDYEQYF. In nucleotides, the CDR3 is TGCGCCAGCAGCTTGGGAGGTTCGTGGGGGGACTACGAGCAGTACTTC.

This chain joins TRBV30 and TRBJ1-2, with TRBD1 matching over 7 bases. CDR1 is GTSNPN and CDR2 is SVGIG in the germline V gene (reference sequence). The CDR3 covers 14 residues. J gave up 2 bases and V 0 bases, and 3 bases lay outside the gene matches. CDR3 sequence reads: CAWSVQGPNYGYTF. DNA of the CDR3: TGTGCCTGGAGTGTACAGGGGCCGAACTATGGCTACACCTTC.

CDR3 bases: TGTGCCAGCCGGGCGGGAGGGTCCTACAATGAGCAGTTCTTC. Translated, it gives CASRAGGSYNEQFF. The rearrangement uses TRBV2 and TRBJ2-1; 9 bases align to TRBD2. Trimming cost V 8 bases and J 1 base; bases outside gene matches: 3. CDR1 is SNHLY, CDR2 FYNNEI, per germline. There are 14 residues in the CDR3. Together with reference TRBV2 and TRBJ2-1, the CDR3 gives the full variable domain: EPEVTQTPSHQVTQMGQEVILRCVPISNHLYFYWYRQILGQKVEFLVSFYNNEISEKSEIFDDQFSVERPDGSNFTLKIRSTKLEDSAMYFCASRAGGSYNEQFFGPGTRLTVL.

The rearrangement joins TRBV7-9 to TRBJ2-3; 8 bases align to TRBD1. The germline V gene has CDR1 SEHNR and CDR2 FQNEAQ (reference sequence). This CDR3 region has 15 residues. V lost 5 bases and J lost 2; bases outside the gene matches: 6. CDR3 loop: CASSPQGAVTDTQYF. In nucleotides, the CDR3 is TGTGCCAGCAGCCCGCAGGGGGCCGTCACAGATACGCAGTATTTT.

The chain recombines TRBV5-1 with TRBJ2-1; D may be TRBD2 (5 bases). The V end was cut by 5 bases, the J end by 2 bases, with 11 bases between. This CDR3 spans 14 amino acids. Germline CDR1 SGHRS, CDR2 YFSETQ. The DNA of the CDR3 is TGCGCCAGCAGGGGAGTGGGAACCTACAATGAGCAGTTCTTC. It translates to CASRGVGTYNEQFF.

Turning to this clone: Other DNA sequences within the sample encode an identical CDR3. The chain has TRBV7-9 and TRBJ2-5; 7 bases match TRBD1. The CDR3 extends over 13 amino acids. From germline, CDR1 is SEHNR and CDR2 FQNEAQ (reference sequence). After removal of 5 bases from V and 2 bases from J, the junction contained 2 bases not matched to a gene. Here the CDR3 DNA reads TGTGCCAGCAGCCGGGGACAGCAAGAGACCCAGTACTTC. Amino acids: CASSRGQQETQYF.

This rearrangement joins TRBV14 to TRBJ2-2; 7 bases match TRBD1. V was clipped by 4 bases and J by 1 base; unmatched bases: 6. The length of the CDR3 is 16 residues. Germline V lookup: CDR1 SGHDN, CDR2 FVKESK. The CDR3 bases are TGTGCCAGCAGCCGACAGGGCAGTCTGAACACCGGGGAGCTGTTTTTT. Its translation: CASSRQGSLNTGELFF.

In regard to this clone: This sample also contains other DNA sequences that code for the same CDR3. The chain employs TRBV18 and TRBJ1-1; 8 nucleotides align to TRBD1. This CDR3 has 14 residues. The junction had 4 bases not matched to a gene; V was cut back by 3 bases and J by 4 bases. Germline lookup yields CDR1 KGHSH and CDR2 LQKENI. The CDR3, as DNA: TGTGCCAGCTCACCGATGGACAGGGCCACTGAAGCTTTCTTT. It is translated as CASSPMDRATEAFF.

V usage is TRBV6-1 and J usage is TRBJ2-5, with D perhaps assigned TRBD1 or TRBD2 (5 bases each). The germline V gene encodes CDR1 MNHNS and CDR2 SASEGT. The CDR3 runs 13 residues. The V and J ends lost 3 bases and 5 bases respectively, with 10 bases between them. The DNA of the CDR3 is TGTGCCAGCAGTGAGGGGCGCGGGGAGACCCAGTACTTC. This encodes CASSEGRGETQYF.

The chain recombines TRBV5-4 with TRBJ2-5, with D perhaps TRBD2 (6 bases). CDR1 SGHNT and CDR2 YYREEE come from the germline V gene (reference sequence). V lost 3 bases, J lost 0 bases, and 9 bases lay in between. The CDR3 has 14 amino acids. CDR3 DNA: TGTGCCAGCAGCTCCCGGGACTACCAAGAGACCCAGTACTTC. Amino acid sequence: CASSSRDYQETQYF.

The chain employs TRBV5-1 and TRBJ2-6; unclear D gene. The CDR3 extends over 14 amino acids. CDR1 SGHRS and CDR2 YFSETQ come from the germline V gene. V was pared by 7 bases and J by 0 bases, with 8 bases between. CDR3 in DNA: TGCGCCAGCCGAGCTAACTCTGGGGCCAACGTCCTGACTTTC. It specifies CASRANSGANVLTF.

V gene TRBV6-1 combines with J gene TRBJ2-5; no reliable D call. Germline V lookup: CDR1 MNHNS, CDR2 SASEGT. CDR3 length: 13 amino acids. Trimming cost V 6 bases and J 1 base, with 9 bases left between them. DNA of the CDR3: TGTGCCAGCAGCAGGCTGCCCCAAGAGACCCAGTACTTC. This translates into CASSRLPQETQYF.

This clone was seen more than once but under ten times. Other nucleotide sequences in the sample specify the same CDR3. This CDR3 is CASSLEGAYNEQFF. The CDR3 nucleotides are TGTGCCAGCAGCTTAGAGGGGGCGTACAATGAGCAGTTCTTC. The V call is TRBV7-6, the J call TRBJ2-1; 7 positions agree with TRBD1. Germline loops: CDR1 SGHVS, CDR2 FNYEAQ. The V gene end was trimmed by 1 base and the J gene end by 4 bases; junction bases not matched to a gene: 1. The CDR3 length is 14 residues.

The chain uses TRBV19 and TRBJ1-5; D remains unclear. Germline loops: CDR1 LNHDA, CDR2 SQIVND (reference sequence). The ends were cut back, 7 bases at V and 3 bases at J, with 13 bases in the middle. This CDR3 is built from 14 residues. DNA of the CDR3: TGTGCCAGTACCAAATTCGGAGCCAATCAGCCCCAGCATTTT. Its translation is CASTKFGANQPQHF.

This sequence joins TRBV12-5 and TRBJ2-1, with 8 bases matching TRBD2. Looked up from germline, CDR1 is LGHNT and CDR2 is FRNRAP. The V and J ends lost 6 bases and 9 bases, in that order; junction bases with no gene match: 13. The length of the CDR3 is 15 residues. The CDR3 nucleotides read TGTGCTAGTGGCCCCGGGACTAGTTACACCGGTGAGCAGTTCTTC. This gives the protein CASGPGTSYTGEQFF.